The T cell receptor delta chain under discussion was sequenced for a study of gamma-delta T cells after stem cell transplantation. As to this clone: A read error likely explains why the TCRdb protein, taken from a much larger clone, differs from this DNA's translation at residue 6; the protein shown is translated from the DNA.

TCRdb re-identified clones in the RT-PCR reads via CATT. Found here are fewer than 2,000 delta-chain clones, 18% of them singletons; the top ten hold roughly 30%. The CDR3 totals 19 residues. Losses at the gene ends were 0 bases for V and 6 bases for J; bases not matched to a gene: 19. Per the germline V gene, CDR1 is GEAIGNYY and CDR2 is EKD. The chain couples TRDV2 to TRDJ1; the match to TRDD3 covers 9 bases. The sequenced material came from gamma-delta T cells. The clonotype comes from a human donor. It is not recorded whose cells these are; they may come from a transplant donor. CDR3 sequence (DNA): TGTGCCTGTGACACCGCTGGACTGGGGGACCCATCCGCAACCCATAAACTCATCTTT. Translating it yields CACDTAGLGDPSATHKLIF.